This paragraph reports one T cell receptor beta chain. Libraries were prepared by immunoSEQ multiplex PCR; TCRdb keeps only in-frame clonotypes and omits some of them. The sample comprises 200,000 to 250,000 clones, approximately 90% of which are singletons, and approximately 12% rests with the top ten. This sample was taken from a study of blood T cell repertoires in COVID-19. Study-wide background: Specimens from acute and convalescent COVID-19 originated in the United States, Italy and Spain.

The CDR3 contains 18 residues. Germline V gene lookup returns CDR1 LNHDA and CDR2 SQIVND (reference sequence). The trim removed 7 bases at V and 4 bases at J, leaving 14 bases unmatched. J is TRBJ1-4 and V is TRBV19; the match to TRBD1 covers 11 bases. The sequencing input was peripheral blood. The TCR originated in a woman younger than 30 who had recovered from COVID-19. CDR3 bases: TGTGCCAGTACCTCGGGACAGGGGGACGCTCCTTTTAATGAAAAACTGTTTTTT. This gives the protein CASTSGQGDAPFNEKLFF. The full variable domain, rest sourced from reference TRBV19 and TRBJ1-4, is DGGITQSPKYLFRKEGQNVTLSCEQNLNHDAMYWYRQDPGQGLRLIYYSQIVNDFQKGDIAEGYSVSREKKESFPLTVTSAQKNPTAFYLCASTSGQGDAPFNEKLFFGSGTQLSVL.